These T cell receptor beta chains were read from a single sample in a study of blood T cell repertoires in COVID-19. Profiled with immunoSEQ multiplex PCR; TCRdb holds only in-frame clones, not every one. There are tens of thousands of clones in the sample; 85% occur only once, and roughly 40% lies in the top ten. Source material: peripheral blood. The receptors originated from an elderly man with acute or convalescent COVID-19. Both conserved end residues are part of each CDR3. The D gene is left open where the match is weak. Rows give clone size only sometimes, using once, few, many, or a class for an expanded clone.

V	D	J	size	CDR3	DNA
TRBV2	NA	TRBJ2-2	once	CASSGQSLVGDPNTGELFF	TGTGCCAGCAGTGGTCAATCGTTGGTGGGAGACCCGAACACCGGGGAGCTGTTTTTT
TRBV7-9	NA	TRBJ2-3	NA	CASSLGNQNTDTQYF	TGTGCCAGCAGCTTAGGAAATCAGAACACAGATACGCAGTATTTT
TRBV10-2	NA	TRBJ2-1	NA	CASSFNNEQFF	TGCGCCAGCAGTTTTAACAATGAGCAGTTCTTC
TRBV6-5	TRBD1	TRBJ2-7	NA	CASSRQGYEQYF	TGTGCCAGCAGTAGACAGGGCTACGAGCAGTACTTC
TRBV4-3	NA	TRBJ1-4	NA	CASSQDLSQGNLNEKLFF	TGCGCCAGCAGCCAAGATCTTTCCCAGGGAAACCTTAATGAAAAACTGTTTTTT
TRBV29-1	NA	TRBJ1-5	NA	CSGTSGVNQPQHF	TGCAGCGGGACAAGCGGGGTCAATCAGCCCCAGCATTTT
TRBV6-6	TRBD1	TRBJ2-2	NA	CASREGATGELFF	TGTGCCAGCAGAGAGGGGGCAACCGGGGAGCTGTTTTTT
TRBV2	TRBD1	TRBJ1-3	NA	CAGGQTSGNTIYF	TGTGCCGGGGGACAGACTTCTGGAAACACCATATATTTT
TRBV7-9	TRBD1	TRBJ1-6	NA	CASSLWDRDDSPLHF	TGTGCCAGCAGCTTATGGGACAGGGATGATTCACCCCTCCACTTT
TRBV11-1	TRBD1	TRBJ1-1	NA	CASRSGQGANTEAFF	TGTGCCAGCAGAAGTGGACAGGGGGCGAACACTGAAGCTTTCTTT
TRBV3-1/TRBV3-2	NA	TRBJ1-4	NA	CASSPGVEKLFF	TGTGCCAGCAGCCCGGGGGTAGAAAAACTGTTTTTT
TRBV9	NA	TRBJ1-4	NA	CASSVGGGGENEKLFF	TGTGCCAGCAGCGTAGGGGGAGGGGGAGAAAATGAAAAACTGTTTTTT
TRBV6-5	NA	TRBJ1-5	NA	CASSYDRTDQPQHF	TGTGCCAGCAGTTACGACAGGACAGACCAGCCCCAGCATTTT
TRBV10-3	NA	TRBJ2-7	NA	CAIRRDSYEQYF	TGTGCCATCAGACGGGACTCCTACGAGCAGTACTTC
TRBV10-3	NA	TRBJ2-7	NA	CAITDGGNYEQYF	TGTGCCATCACCGACGGGGGAAACTACGAGCAGTACTTC
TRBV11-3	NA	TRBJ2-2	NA	CASSLVGSVNTGELFF	TGTGCCAGCAGCTTAGTCGGTAGCGTTAACACCGGGGAGCTGTTTTTT
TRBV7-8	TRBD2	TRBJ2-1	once	CASSLVGSGRLYNEQFF	TGTGCCAGCAGCTTAGTAGGGAGCGGGAGGCTCTATAATGAGCAGTTCTTC
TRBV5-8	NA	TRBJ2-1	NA	CASSSLGSDEQFF	TGTGCCAGCAGCTCCCTAGGCAGCGATGAGCAGTTCTTC
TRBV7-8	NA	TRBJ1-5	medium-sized	CASSSLQGPSQPQHF	TGTGCCAGCAGCTCCCTTCAGGGCCCCTCTCAGCCCCAGCATTTT
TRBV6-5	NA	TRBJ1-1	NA	CASRIHKTANTEAFF	TGTGCCAGCAGGATCCATAAGACAGCGAACACTGAAGCTTTCTTT
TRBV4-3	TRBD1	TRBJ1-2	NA	CASSQGYRGYGYTF	TGCGCCAGCAGCCAAGGTTACAGGGGATATGGCTACACCTTC
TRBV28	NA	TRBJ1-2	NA	CASSQGLGDYGYTF	TGTGCCAGCAGTCAGGGGCTTGGGGATTATGGCTACACCTTC
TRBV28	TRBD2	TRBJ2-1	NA	CASSLGLAGGGAYNEQFF	TGTGCCAGCAGTTTGGGACTAGCGGGAGGAGGAGCCTACAATGAGCAGTTCTTC
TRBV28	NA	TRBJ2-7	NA	CASSSDRRALYF	TGTGCCAGCAGTTCCGACCGGAGGGCCCTGTACTTC
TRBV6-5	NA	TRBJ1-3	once	CASSLPAGNTIYF	TGTGCCAGCAGTCTACCGGCTGGAAACACCATATATTTT
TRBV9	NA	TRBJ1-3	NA	CASSVGGKAGNTIYF	TGTGCCAGCAGCGTAGGCGGAAAGGCTGGAAACACCATATATTTT
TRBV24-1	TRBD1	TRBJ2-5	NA	CATNSRQGETQYF	TGTGCCACCAATAGTCGACAGGGAGAGACCCAGTACTTC
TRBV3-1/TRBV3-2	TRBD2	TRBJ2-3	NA	CASSQAGTSRQDTQYF	TGTGCCAGCAGCCAGGCCGGGACTAGCCGTCAAGATACGCAGTATTTT
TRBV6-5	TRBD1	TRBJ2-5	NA	CASNPQGVGDQYF	TGTGCCAGCAACCCCCAGGGGGTTGGGGACCAGTACTTC
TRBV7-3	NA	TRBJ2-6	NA	CASSFRGGTGANVLTF	TGTGCCAGCAGCTTCCGGGGAGGTACTGGGGCCAACGTCCTGACTTTC
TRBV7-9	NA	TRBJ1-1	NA	CASSLTGSEEWNTEAFF	TGTGCCAGCAGCTTGACGGGATCGGAAGAATGGAACACTGAAGCTTTCTTT
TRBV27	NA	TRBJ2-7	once	CASSRSGQRLYEQYF	TGTGCCAGCAGCAGATCTGGACAGAGACTCTACGAGCAGTACTTC
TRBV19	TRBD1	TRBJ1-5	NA	CASSTPGQLSNQPQHF	TGTGCCAGTAGTACCCCGGGACAGTTAAGCAATCAGCCCCAGCATTTT
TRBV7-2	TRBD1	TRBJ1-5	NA	CASSPRGQGARQPQHF	TGTGCCAGCAGCCCGAGGGGACAGGGGGCTCGGCAGCCCCAGCATTTT
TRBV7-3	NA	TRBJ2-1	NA	CASSPQPGRTYNEQFF	TGTGCCAGCAGCCCCCAGCCCGGGAGAACCTACAATGAGCAGTTCTTC
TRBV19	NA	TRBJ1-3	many	CASSMVGQIGNTIYF	TGTGCCAGTAGTATGGTCGGACAGATCGGAAACACCATATATTTT
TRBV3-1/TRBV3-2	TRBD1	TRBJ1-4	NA	CASSQEERTGAEKLFF	TGTGCCAGCAGCCAAGAGGAAAGGACAGGGGCTGAAAAACTGTTTTTT
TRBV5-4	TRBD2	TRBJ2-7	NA	CASSLPGAGGNYEQYF	TGTGCCAGCAGCCTGCCGGGAGCGGGGGGGAACTACGAGCAGTACTTC
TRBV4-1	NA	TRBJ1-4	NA	CASSQEGARGEKLFF	TGCGCCAGCAGCCAAGAGGGGGCCCGAGGAGAAAAACTGTTTTTT
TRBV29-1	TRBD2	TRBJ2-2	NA	CSVVTRGGVDTGELFF	TGCAGCGTTGTGACCCGGGGGGGGGTGGACACCGGGGAGCTGTTTTTT
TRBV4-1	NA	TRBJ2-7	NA	CASSQVGTYEQYF	TGCGCCAGCAGCCAAGTCGGGACATACGAGCAGTACTTC
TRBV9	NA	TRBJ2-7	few	CASSVLGGQHYEQYF	TGTGCCAGCAGCGTATTGGGGGGACAGCACTACGAGCAGTACTTC
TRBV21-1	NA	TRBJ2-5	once	CASSKASWTDQQETQYF	TGTGCCAGCAGCAAAGCTTCCTGGACAGACCAACAAGAGACCCAGTACTTC
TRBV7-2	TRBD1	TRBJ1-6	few	CASSLYRGPNSPLHF	TGTGCCAGCAGCTTATACAGGGGGCCTAATTCACCCCTCCACTTT
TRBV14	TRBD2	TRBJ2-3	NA	CASSQDSPRLANTDTQYF	TGTGCCAGCAGCCAAGATTCTCCGAGACTAGCTAACACAGATACGCAGTATTTT
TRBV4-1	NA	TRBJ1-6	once	CASSPERENSPLHF	TGCGCCAGCAGCCCCGAGAGGGAGAATTCACCCCTCCACTTT
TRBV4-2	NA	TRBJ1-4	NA	CASSRTEFNEKLFF	TGTGCCAGCAGCCGGACAGAATTCAATGAAAAACTGTTTTTT
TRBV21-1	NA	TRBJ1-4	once	CASSKALWGHNATNEKLFF	TGTGCCAGCAGCAAAGCGCTCTGGGGACACAACGCAACTAATGAAAAACTGTTTTTT
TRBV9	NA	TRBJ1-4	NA	CASSVSGHNEKLFF	TGTGCCAGCAGCGTGTCTGGCCATAATGAAAAACTGTTTTTT
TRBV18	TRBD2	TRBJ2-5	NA	CASSPAREGTQYF	TGTGCCAGCTCACCAGCGAGGGAGGGGACCCAGTACTTC
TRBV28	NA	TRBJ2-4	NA	CASIQGNQNIQYF	TGTGCCAGCATACAGGGAAACCAAAACATTCAGTACTTC
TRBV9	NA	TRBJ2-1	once	CASSATTVSYNEQFF	TGTGCCAGCAGCGCAACCACGGTCTCCTACAATGAGCAGTTCTTC
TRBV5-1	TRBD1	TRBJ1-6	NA	CASSLGTDGSPLHF	TGCGCCAGCAGCTTAGGGACAGATGGGTCACCCCTCCACTTT
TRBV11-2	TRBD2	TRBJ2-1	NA	CASSLDRGGRRTSVHEQFF	TGTGCCAGCAGCTTAGATAGGGGGGGGCGAAGGACTAGCGTCCATGAGCAGTTCTTC
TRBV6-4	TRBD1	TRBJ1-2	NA	CASSDGTGGAPRGYTF	TGTGCCAGCAGTGATGGGACAGGGGGCGCCCCTCGGGGCTACACCTTC
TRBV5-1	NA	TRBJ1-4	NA	CASSLEGRKEKLFF	TGCGCCAGCAGCTTGGAGGGGAGGAAAGAAAAACTGTTTTTT
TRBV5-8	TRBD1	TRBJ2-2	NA	CASSLGQGLSGTGELFF	TGTGCCAGCAGCTTGGGACAGGGGTTGTCTGGCACCGGGGAGCTGTTTTTT
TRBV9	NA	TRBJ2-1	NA	CASSVDLVGINEQFF	TGTGCCAGCAGCGTAGATCTAGTCGGTATCAATGAGCAGTTCTTC
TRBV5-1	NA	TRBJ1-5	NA	CASSLAPGGNQPQHF	TGCGCCAGCAGCTTGGCCCCGGGAGGGAATCAGCCCCAGCATTTT
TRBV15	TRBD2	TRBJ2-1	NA	CATSRDRSGRNNEQFF	TGTGCCACCAGCAGAGATCGAAGCGGGAGAAACAATGAGCAGTTCTTC